This paragraph covers one T cell receptor (beta chain) sequence. Its antigen has not been determined. Base qualities are missing; no much larger clone stands one base away. In the prospective study, participants were roughly 18 to 95 years old, resided in about two dozen geographic areas of the United States, and were enrolled through a virtual design. In the prospective study, participants were assigned to cohorts based on the clinical history participants reported in a screening survey and a study questionnaire. Mobile phlebotomists in the prospective study collected whole blood, serum and a nasopharyngeal or oropharyngeal swab from every participant. Over an approximately 2-month period, participants in the prospective study had the option of providing additional blood draws and questionnaires. Blood samples from the prospective study were shipped frozen or at room temperature prior to DNA extraction.

This sample was taken from a study of blood T cell repertoires in COVID-19 (TCRdb year 2020). About the full investigation: Samples covering the acute and convalescent phases of COVID-19 were provided by collaborators in the United States, Italy and Spain. The material from the prospective study consisted of cDNA or gDNA derived from T cells, B-cell-depleted T cells, or PBMCs. Deeply sampled blood TCRbeta repertoires from subjects exposed to, actively infected with, or recovered from COVID-19 were included in the dataset. The repertoires were released in a freely available public database intended as a resource for research on the immune response to SARS-CoV-2. The samples were drawn from two sources: the first 160 participants of the ongoing ImmuneRACE study, and approximately 1,300 subjects contributed by 6 global collaborators. A de-identified subject ID, COVID-19 status, age in years and sex were almost always included in the sample metadata. Where available, HLA class I and class II types were taken from metadata supplied by the sample provider and were not determined by assay-based typing. Broad study findings and their caveats: The quantity of clinical and demographic metadata differed by source and by participant and was supplied without curation.

Counted from cysteine to phenylalanine, this CDR3 has 16 amino acids. The CDR3 DNA has 48 bases and is translated from base 1. Trimming costs V 2 bases and J 2 bases, and their ends lie 14 bases apart. CDR1 and CDR2, per the germline V gene, are KGHDR and SFDVKD. TCRbeta CDR3 regions were amplified from genomic DNA by means of the immunoSEQ Assay, a bias-controlled multiplex PCR. The original methods were these. The number of nucleated cells in each sample was estimated by amplification of reference gene primers within the assay. Sequence reads were collapsed and filtered to measure the absolute abundance of every unique TCRbeta CDR3 rearrangement. For each sample, productive Simpson clonality was calculated by taking the square root of Simpson's diversity index across productive rearrangements. TCRdb stores this immuneACCESS table with in-frame sequences only. Part of the clones is absent; in the studies checked, under half of the shortfall reflects unresolved V genes, and no reason is known for the rest. V and J calls and clone size are as listed in that table; D and trimming were resolved from the DNA. The sample table lists around 420,000 clones, roughly 87% of them with a count of one. Of the sample, about 2.1% falls within the top ten clones.

The rearrangement joined TRBV24-1 to TRBJ2-5; a tentative D call is TRBD1 (5 bases match). The sequenced sample was PBMCs or T cells enriched from blood (not recorded which). This TCR was sampled from a middle-aged woman with acute COVID-19. Here the CDR3 is given as CATSDSAGNGQETQYF. The sequenced DNA: TGTGCCACCAGTGATTCCGCAGGGAATGGTCAAGAGACCCAGTACTTC.